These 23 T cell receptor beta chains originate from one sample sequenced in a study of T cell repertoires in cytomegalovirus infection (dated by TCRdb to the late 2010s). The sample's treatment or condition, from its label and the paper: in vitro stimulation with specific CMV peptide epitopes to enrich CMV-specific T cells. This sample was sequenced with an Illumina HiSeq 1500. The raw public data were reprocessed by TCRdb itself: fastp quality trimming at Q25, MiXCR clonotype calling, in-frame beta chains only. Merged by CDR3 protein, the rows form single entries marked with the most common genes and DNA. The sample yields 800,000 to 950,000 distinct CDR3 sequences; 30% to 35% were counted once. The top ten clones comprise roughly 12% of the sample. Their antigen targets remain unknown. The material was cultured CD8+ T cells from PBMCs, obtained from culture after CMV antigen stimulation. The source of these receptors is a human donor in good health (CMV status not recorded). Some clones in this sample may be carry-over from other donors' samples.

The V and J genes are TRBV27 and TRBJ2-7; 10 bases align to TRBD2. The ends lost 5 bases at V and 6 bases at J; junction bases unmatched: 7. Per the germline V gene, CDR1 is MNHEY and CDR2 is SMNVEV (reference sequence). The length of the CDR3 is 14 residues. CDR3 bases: TGTGCCAGCAGTAATAGCGGGGGGTTAAGCGAGCAGTACGTC. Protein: CASSNSGGLSEQYV.

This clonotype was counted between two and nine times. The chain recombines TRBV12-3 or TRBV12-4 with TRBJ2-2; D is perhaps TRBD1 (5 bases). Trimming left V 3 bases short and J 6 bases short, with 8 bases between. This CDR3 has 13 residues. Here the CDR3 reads CASSFFRAGELFF. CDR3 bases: TGTGCCAGCAGTTTCTTCAGGGCCGGGGAGCTGTTTTTT.

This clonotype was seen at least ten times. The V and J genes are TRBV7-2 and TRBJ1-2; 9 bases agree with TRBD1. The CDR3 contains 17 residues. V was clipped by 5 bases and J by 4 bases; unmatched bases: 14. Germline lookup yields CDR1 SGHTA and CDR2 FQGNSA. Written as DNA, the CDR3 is TGTGCCAGCAGCGCCCACCCGGGACAGGGTATCATCTATGGCTACACCTTC. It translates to CASSAHPGQGIIYGYTF. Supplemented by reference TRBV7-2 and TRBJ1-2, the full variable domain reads GAGVSQSPSNKVTEKGKDVELRCDPISGHTALYWYRQSLGQGLEFLIYFQGNSAPDKSGLPSDRFSAERTGGSVSTLTIQRTQQEDSAVYLCASSAHPGQGIIYGYTFGSGTRLTVV.

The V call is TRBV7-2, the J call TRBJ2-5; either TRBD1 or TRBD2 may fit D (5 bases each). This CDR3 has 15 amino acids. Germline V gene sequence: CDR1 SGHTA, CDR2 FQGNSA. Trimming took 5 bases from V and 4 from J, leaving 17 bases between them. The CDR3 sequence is CASSQSGPPRETQYF. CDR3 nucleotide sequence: TGTGCCAGCAGCCAATCGGGACCTCCCCGAGAGACCCAGTACTTC.

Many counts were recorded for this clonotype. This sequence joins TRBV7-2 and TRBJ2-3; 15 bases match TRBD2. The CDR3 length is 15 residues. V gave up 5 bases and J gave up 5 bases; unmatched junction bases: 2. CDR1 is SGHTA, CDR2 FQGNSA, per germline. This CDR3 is CASSGTSGGQDTQYF. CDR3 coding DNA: TGTGCCAGCAGCGGGACTAGCGGGGGGCAAGATACGCAGTATTTT.

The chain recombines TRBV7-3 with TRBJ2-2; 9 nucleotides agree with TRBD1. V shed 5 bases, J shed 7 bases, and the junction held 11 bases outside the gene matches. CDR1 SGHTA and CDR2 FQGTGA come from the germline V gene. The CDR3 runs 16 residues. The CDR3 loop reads CASSRMRQGVHGELFF. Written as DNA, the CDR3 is TGTGCCAGCAGCCGAATGCGACAGGGGGTACACGGGGAGCTGTTTTTT.

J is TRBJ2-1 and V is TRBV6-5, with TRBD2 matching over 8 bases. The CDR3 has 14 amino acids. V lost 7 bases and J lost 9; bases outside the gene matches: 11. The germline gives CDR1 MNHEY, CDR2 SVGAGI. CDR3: CASTSGGLISEQFF. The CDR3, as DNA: TGTGCCAGCACAAGCGGGGGTCTAATCAGTGAGCAGTTCTTC.

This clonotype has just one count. CDR3 coding DNA: TGTGCCAGCACAGACACCGGAAACACCATATATTTT. The encoded protein is CASTDTGNTIYF. The chain links TRBV7-6 to TRBJ1-3; D unclear. The ends were cut back, 7 bases at V and 4 bases at J, with 8 bases in the middle. This CDR3 has 12 residues. Germline V gives CDR1 SGHVS, CDR2 FNYEAQ.

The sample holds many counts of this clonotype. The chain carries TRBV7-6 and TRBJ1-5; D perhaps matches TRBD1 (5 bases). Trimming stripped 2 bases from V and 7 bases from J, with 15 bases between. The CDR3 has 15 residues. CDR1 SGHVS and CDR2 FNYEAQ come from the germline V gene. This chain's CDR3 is CASSLFAGEEQPQHF. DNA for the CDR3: TGTGCCAGCAGCTTATTTGCGGGGGAAGAACAGCCCCAGCATTTT. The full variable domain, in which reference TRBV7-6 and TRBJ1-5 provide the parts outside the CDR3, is GAGVSQSPRYKVTKRGQDVALRCDPISGHVSLYWYRQALGQGPEFLTYFNYEAQQDKSGLPNDRFSAERPEGSISTLTIQRTEQRDSAMYRCASSLFAGEEQPQHFGDGTRLSIL.

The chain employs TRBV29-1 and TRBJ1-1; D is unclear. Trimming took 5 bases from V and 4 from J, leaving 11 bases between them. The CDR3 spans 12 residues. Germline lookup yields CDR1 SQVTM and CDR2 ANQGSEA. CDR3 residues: CSVRPGGTEAFF. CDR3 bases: TGCAGCGTTCGCCCAGGAGGCACTGAAGCTTTCTTT.

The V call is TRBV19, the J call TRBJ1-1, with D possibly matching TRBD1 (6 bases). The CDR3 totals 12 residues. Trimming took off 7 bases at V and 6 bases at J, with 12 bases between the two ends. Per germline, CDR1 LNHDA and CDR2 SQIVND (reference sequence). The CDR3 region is CASIQGWAEAFF. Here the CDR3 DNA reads TGTGCCAGTATCCAGGGGTGGGCTGAAGCTTTCTTT.

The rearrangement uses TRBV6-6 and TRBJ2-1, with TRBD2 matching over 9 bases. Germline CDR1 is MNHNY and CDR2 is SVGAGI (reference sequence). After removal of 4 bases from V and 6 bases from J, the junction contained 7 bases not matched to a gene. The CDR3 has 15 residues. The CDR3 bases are TGTGCCAGCAGTTCCCCCGGCGGGGGGGCCAATGAGCAGTTCTTC. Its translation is CASSSPGGGANEQFF.

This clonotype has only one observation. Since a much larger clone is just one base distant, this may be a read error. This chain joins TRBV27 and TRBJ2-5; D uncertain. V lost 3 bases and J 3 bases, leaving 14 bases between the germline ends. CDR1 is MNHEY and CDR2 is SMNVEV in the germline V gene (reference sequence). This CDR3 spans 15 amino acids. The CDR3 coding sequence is TGTGCCAGCAGTTTCCGGATAGGGCCTAAAGAGACCCAGTACTTC. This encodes CASSFRIGPKETQYF.

The CDR3 coding sequence is TGTGCCAGCAGTTACTCGAGTCCGGGCGGGGGAGGGACGGATGGCTACACCTTC. Protein product: CASSYSSPGGGGTDGYTF. This chain links TRBV6-5 with TRBJ1-2; possibly TRBD1 for D (5 bases). Germline V lookup: CDR1 MNHEY, CDR2 SVGAGI. Trimming took off 0 bases at V and 6 bases at J, with 23 bases between the two ends. The CDR3 runs 18 residues.

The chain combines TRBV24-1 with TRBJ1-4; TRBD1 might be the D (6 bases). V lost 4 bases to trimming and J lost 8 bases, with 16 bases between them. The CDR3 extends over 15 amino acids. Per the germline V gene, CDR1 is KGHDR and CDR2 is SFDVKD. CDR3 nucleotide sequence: TGTGCCACCAGTGACCTGGGGGGCTTGGGGGAAAAACTGTTTTTT. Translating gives CATSDLGGLGEKLFF.

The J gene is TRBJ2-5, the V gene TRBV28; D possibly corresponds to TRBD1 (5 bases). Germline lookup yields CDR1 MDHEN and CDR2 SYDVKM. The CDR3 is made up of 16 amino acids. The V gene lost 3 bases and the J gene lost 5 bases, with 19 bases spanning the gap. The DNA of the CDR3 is TGTGCCAGCAGTTTCCCGACAGTGACTCTTCGGGAGACCCAGTACTTC. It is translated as CASSFPTVTLRETQYF.

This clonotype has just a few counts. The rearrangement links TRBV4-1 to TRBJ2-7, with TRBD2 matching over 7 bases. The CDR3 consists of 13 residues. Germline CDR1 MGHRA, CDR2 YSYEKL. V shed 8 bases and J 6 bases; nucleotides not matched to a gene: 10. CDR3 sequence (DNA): TGCGCCAGCTCCACCCCGAGCGGGGCCGAGCAGTACTTC. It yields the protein CASSTPSGAEQYF.

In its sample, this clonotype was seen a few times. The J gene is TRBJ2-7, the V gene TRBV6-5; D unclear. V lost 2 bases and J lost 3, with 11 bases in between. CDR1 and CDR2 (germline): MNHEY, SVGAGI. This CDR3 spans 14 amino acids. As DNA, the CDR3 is TGTGCCAGCAGTTACCGGATGACAAGCTACGAGCAGTACTTC. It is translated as CASSYRMTSYEQYF.

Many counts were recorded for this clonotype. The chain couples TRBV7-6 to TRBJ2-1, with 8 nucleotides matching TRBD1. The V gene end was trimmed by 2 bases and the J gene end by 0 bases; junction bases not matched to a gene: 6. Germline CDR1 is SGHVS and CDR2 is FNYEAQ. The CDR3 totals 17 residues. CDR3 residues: CASSLRHRGSSYNEQFF. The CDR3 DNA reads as TGTGCCAGCAGCTTAAGACACAGGGGGAGCTCCTACAATGAGCAGTTCTTC.

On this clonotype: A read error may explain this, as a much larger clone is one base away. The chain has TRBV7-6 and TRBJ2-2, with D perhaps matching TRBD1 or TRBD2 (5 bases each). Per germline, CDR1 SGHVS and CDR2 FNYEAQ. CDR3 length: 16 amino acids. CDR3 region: CASSLWGSIGTGEMFF. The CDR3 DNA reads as TGTGCCAGCAGCTTGTGGGGGTCGATAGGCACCGGGGAGATGTTTTTT.

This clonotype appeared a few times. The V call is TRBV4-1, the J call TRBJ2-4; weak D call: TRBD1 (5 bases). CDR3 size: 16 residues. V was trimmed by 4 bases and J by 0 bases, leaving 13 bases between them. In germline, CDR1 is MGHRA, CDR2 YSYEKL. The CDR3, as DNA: TGCGCCAGCAGCCGTGACAGAAACTTAGCCAAAAACATTCAGTACTTC. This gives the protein CASSRDRNLAKNIQYF.

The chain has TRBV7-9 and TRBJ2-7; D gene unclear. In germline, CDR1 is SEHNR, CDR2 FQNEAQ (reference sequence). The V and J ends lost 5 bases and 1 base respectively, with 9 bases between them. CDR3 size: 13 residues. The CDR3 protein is CASSDEGSYEQYF. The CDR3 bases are TGTGCCAGCAGCGACGAAGGGTCCTACGAGCAGTACTTC.

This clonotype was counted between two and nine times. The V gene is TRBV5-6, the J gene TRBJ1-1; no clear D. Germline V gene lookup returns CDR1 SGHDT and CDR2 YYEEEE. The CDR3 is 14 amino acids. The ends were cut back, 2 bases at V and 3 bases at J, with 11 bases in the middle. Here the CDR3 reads CASSFSPGDTEAFF. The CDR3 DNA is TGTGCCAGCAGCTTTAGTCCCGGTGACACTGAAGCTTTCTTT.